Shown below are 23 T cell receptor beta chains from a single sample sequenced in a study of blood T cells in healthy people across ages. Primers used in a second PCR of roughly 6 to 12 cycles were a sample-barcoded 5' primer and a J-beta primer mix. Each CDR3 protein gets one entry after TCRdb re-called the 5' RACE reads with MiXCR. The repertoire holds roughly 2 million distinct CDR3 sequences, with 49% as singletons. Sequencing input: blood. These receptors all come from a woman aged 40 to 55 in good health.

The chain employs TRBV11-1 and TRBJ2-5, with D perhaps matching TRBD1 (6 bases). CDR3 size: 13 residues. From germline, CDR1 is SGHAT and CDR2 FQDESV (reference sequence). Trimming took 4 bases from V and 5 from J, leaving 11 bases between them. This chain's CDR3 is CASSSRQVETQYF. DNA of the CDR3: TGTGCCAGCAGCTCCCGACAGGTGGAGACCCAGTACTTC.

V usage is TRBV12-3 or TRBV12-4 and J usage is TRBJ2-3, with 10 bases matching TRBD2. This CDR3 is built from 15 residues. The trim removed 8 bases at V and 5 bases at J, leaving 10 bases unmatched. The CDR3 sequence is CASRVGVAGGDTQYF. Here the CDR3 DNA reads TGTGCCAGCCGCGTGGGTGTAGCGGGGGGAGATACGCAGTATTTT.

This chain links TRBV4-2 with TRBJ2-1; no reliable D call. Trimming shortened V by 0 bases and J by 8 bases, and 8 bases separated the two germline ends. Germline loops: CDR1 LGHNA, CDR2 YNFKEQ. The CDR3 is 13 residues long. The CDR3 region has the DNA TGTGCCAGCAGCCAAGAACCAGTCCATGAGCAGTTCTTC. It is translated as CASSQEPVHEQFF.

CDR3 sequence (DNA): TGTGCCAGCAGTTTCTCCTCCGGGACAGCCTACACAGATACGCAGTATTTT. Translating it yields CASSFSSGTAYTDTQYF. This chain connects TRBV27 to TRBJ2-3, with 7 bases lining up with TRBD1. Trimming took 3 bases from V and 2 from J; bases not matched to a gene: 11. This CDR3 region has 17 residues. Germline CDR1 reads MNHEY; CDR2 reads SMNVEV (reference sequence).

The J gene is TRBJ2-5, the V gene TRBV6-2 or TRBV6-3; 11 positions agree with TRBD2. V shed 2 bases, J shed 3 bases, and the junction held 11 bases outside the gene matches. Germline V CDR1 and CDR2: MNHEY, SVGEGT. The CDR3 sequence is 18 residues long. The CDR3 region is CASSYLQGLAGPKETQYF. CDR3 sequence (DNA): TGTGCCAGCAGTTACCTTCAAGGACTAGCGGGCCCGAAAGAGACCCAGTACTTC.

The chain carries TRBV27 and TRBJ2-7, with D hard to call. Germline assignment: CDR1 MNHEY and CDR2 SMNVEV (reference sequence). The CDR3 is made up of 14 amino acids. V lost 7 bases to trimming and J lost 3 bases, with 16 bases between them. CDR3 residues: CASKEMLNFYEQYF. In DNA form, the CDR3 reads TGTGCCAGCAAAGAGATGTTGAACTTCTACGAGCAGTACTTC.

This clonotype showed up just once. This chain uses TRBV12-3 or TRBV12-4 with TRBJ1-4, with 7 bases identical to TRBD1. This CDR3 spans 14 amino acids. Trimming removed 6 bases from V and 8 bases from J; junction bases left unmatched: 9. The chain's CDR3 is CASSLGQRREKLFF. The CDR3 DNA follows: TGTGCCAGCAGCTTGGGACAGCGTAGGGAAAAACTGTTTTTT.

This clonotype turned up a few times. The chain recombines TRBV28 with TRBJ2-6, with D perhaps matching TRBD2 (6 bases). This CDR3 spans 15 amino acids. Per the germline V gene, CDR1 is MDHEN and CDR2 is SYDVKM. V gave up 6 bases and J gave up 2 bases, with 11 bases separating them. In DNA, the CDR3 is TGTGCCAGCAGCCGGAGGACTACTGGGGCCAACGTCCTGACTTTC. Its translation: CASSRRTTGANVLTF.

This clonotype was counted between two and nine times. V and J are TRBV7-9 and TRBJ1-2; D is perhaps TRBD1 (6 bases). Germline values: CDR1 SEHNR, CDR2 FQNEAQ (reference sequence). Trimming removed 0 bases from V and 1 base from J, with 15 bases in between. The CDR3 has 17 residues. CDR3 sequence reads: CASSLATGVGFNYGYTF. CDR3 coding DNA: TGTGCCAGCAGCTTAGCGACAGGAGTGGGCTTTAACTATGGCTACACCTTC.

This chain's CDR3 is CATTEGGRISGANVLTF. The CDR3 bases are TGTGCCACCACCGAGGGGGGACGGATCTCTGGGGCCAACGTCCTGACTTTC. J is TRBJ2-6 and V is TRBV15; either TRBD1 or TRBD2 may fit D (6 bases each). V lost 7 bases, J lost 0 bases, and 16 bases lay in between. The CDR3 runs to 17 residues. Germline lookup yields CDR1 LNHNV and CDR2 YYDKDF (reference sequence). The full variable domain, with the rest looked up from reference TRBV15 and TRBJ2-6, is DAMVIQNPRYQVTQFGKPVTLSCSQTLNHNVMYWYQQKSSQAPKLLFHYYDKDFNNEADTPDNFQSRRPNTSFCFLDIRSPGLGDTAMYLCATTEGGRISGANVLTFGAGSRLTVL.

The chain is built from TRBV28 and TRBJ2-5; possible D gene TRBD1, 6 bases. V lost 8 bases, J lost 5 bases, and 15 bases lay in between. From germline, CDR1 is MDHEN and CDR2 SYDVKM. The CDR3 is made up of 13 amino acids. CDR3 in amino acids: CASLTQGSETQYF. CDR3 sequence (DNA): TGTGCCAGCCTTACACAGGGAAGTGAGACCCAGTACTTC.

This chain links TRBV10-3 with TRBJ1-1; weak D call: TRBD1 (5 bases). With 0 bases removed from V and 7 bases from J, the gap between germline ends came to 12 bases. The CDR3 is 14 amino acids. Germline loops: CDR1 ENHRY, CDR2 SYGVKD. The CDR3 DNA is TGTGCCATCAGTGAGTCTGGGGGATCGGGTGAAGCTTTCTTT. Its translation is CAISESGGSGEAFF.

This chain connects TRBV9 to TRBJ1-6, with no clear D. Trimming removed 0 bases from V and 6 bases from J, with 13 bases in between. In germline, CDR1 is SGDLS, CDR2 YYNGEE. This CDR3 region has 16 residues. CDR3 nucleotide sequence: TGTGCCAGCAGCGTAGCCGCTGCGGGAACTAATTCACCCCTCCACTTT. It encodes CASSVAAAGTNSPLHF.

The genes are TRBV24-1 and TRBJ2-6, with a possible D match to TRBD1 (5 bases). This CDR3 is 18 amino acids long. Between the trimmed V and J ends, which lost 2 bases and 0 bases, there was a span of 13 bases. Looked up from germline, CDR1 is KGHDR and CDR2 is SFDVKD. CDR3 sequence: CATSDSDRRRSGANVLTF. In DNA, the CDR3 is TGTGCCACCAGTGATTCTGACAGAAGGCGCTCTGGGGCCAACGTCCTGACTTTC.

This clonotype was counted only a few times. V usage is TRBV28 and J usage is TRBJ1-1; 8 bases line up with TRBD1. This CDR3 contains 15 residues. Germline V gives CDR1 MDHEN, CDR2 SYDVKM. Trimming at V came to 6 bases and at J to 5 bases, leaving 11 bases not matched to a gene. The CDR3 is CASSARTGRRTEAFF. For the CDR3, the DNA is TGTGCCAGCAGCGCCCGGACAGGGCGGCGAACTGAAGCTTTCTTT.

The chain has TRBV28 and TRBJ2-7; TRBD1 matches at 8 bases. V shed 6 bases and J 3 bases; nucleotides not matched to a gene: 13. The CDR3 sequence is 16 residues long. Germline loops: CDR1 MDHEN, CDR2 SYDVKM. This CDR3 is CASRSGQAVGYYEQYF. CDR3 nucleotides: TGTGCCAGCAGATCGGGACAGGCGGTGGGGTACTACGAGCAGTACTTC.

The chain recombines TRBV4-3 with TRBJ1-4; D not resolved. Trimming removed 1 base from V and 3 bases from J, with 6 bases in between. The V gene's germline CDR1 is LGHNA and CDR2 YSLEER. The CDR3 length is 14 residues. The CDR3, as DNA: TGCGCCAGCAGCCAAGTTCGGTCTAATGAAAAACTGTTTTTT. It codes for CASSQVRSNEKLFF.

V is TRBV9 and J is TRBJ1-2; D ambiguous. The germline V gene has CDR1 SGDLS and CDR2 YYNGEE. V dropped 4 bases and J dropped 2 bases, with 6 bases sitting between them. The CDR3 has 12 residues. CDR3 DNA: TGTGCCAGCAGCCCATTCAACTATGGCTACACCTTC. Translated: CASSPFNYGYTF.

This clonotype was seen repeatedly, ten times or more. V and J are TRBV5-1 and TRBJ1-2; weak D call: TRBD1 (5 bases). Trimming took off 0 bases at V and 7 bases at J, with 10 bases between the two ends. This CDR3 has 13 residues. The V gene's germline CDR1 is SGHRS and CDR2 YFSETQ. Here the CDR3 DNA reads TGCGCCAGCAGCTTGGAGCGGGGGGGTGGCTACACCTTC. It codes for CASSLERGGGYTF.

This rearrangement joins TRBV2 to TRBJ2-5; 12 nucleotides match TRBD2. Germline CDR1 is SNHLY and CDR2 is FYNNEI. Trimming cost V 1 base and J 2 bases; bases outside gene matches: 2. CDR3 length equals 16 residues. Here the CDR3 DNA reads TGTGCCAGCAGTGAAGAACTAGCGGGGGGACAAGAGACCCAGTACTTC. It yields the protein CASSEELAGGQETQYF.

The table lists this clonotype with a few counts. The genes are TRBV6-2 or TRBV6-3 and TRBJ1-2; maybe TRBD1 (5 bases). The CDR3 sequence is 13 residues long. V was pared by 5 bases and J by 6 bases, with 13 bases between. The germline V gene has CDR1 MNHEY and CDR2 SVGEGT. The CDR3 DNA is TGTGCCAGCAGTCCGACAGCTTTTGATGGCTACACCTTC. Translation gives CASSPTAFDGYTF.

For this clonotype: Given a much more abundant clone one base away, this may be a read error. J is TRBJ2-7 and V is TRBV5-6; the match to TRBD1 covers 7 bases. Per germline, CDR1 SGHDT and CDR2 YYEEEE. The CDR3 runs to 17 residues. In DNA, the CDR3 is TGTGCCAGCAGCTCCATCTCGGGACAGACACTCTCCTCCGAGCAGTACTTC. This sequence encodes CASSSISGQTLSSEQYF.

The chain links TRBV3-1 to TRBJ2-1, with 9 bases aligning to TRBD2. The V gene's germline CDR1 is LGHDT and CDR2 YNNKEL (reference sequence). The length of the CDR3 is 15 residues. After removal of 1 base from V and 9 bases from J, the junction contained 7 bases not matched to a gene. This CDR3 reads CASSQVGRGGAEQFF. The CDR3 nucleotides read TGTGCCAGCAGCCAAGTAGGGCGGGGGGGCGCTGAGCAGTTCTTC.